This TCR beta chain was documented in a study of CD8 T cells in Susac syndrome. The overall study: Patients with Susac syndrome were therapy-naive, taking corticosteroids, with some also receiving intravenous immunoglobulin, or taking intravenous immunoglobulin alone at the time their blood was drawn.

The CDR3 is 14 residues long. Germline CDR1 and CDR2: LNHNV and YYDKDF (reference sequence). Trimming pared 9 bases from V and 0 bases from J, leaving 15 bases between. Of note for this clonotype: Antigen: not known.

Reverse transcription of roughly 0.45 to 1 ug RNA was carried out with random hexamers. Across 54 Vbeta and 13 Jbeta, TCR beta CDR3 was amplified with immunoSEQ multiplex PCR. TCRdb called the immunoSEQ multiplex PCR reads again in MiXCR, with one record for every CDR3 protein. The sample shows about 85,000 distinct CDR3 sequences, around 95% of them seen only once. Study-wide points: Susac-specific public clones numbered approximately 17 in total CD8+ repertoires (and a few in CD8+ TEMRA repertoires).

The sequence was obtained from a human donor with Susac syndrome. Source material: CD8+ T cells from PBMCs. The rearrangement uses TRBV15 and TRBJ2-7; D tentatively fits TRBD1 or TRBD2 (7 bases each). DNA for the CDR3: TGTGCCACGCAACCAGGGGGGGGCTCCTACGAGCAGTACTTC. This translates into CATQPGGGSYEQYF.